The rows below give T cell receptor beta chains drawn from one sample of a study of T cell changes during pregnancy in multiple sclerosis. The protocol was immunoSEQ multiplex PCR, while the TCRdb copy is restricted to in-frame clones and leaves out a portion. The table lists some 70,000 clones, over 80% of them singletons. Specimen: CD8+ T cells from peripheral blood mononuclear cells, collected in the third trimester of pregnancy. These receptors were taken from a female donor in good health, enrolled as a control in a pregnancy study. The CDR3 runs from the conserved cysteine through the conserved F or W. The D gene is left open where the match is weak. Size is stated for part of the rows, as once, few or many counts, or as a class when the clone is expanded.

j_call,clone_size,v_call,d_call,cdr3_nt,cdr3_aa
TRBJ1-5,once,TRBV4-3,-,TGCGCCAGCAGCCAATATGGAGGGGCAAATCAGCCCCAGCATTTT,CASSQYGGANQPQHF
TRBJ2-5,-,TRBV27,-,TGTGCCAGCAGTCTAGGGGTAGGGTCAGAGACCCAGTACTTC,CASSLGVGSETQYF
TRBJ2-1,-,TRBV30,-,TGTGCCTGGACGCTAACCTCCTACAATGAGCAGTTCTTC,CAWTLTSYNEQFF
TRBJ1-2,-,TRBV9,-,TGTGCCAGCAGCGGGTTGAACCCTCTAGGTGGCTACACCTTC,CASSGLNPLGGYTF
TRBJ1-2,-,TRBV7-2,-,TGTGCCAGCAGCCGGGGGGCCGGTTTCTACTATGGCTACACCTTC,CASSRGAGFYYGYTF
TRBJ1-1,-,TRBV11-2,-,TGTGCCAGCAGCTTAGCACAGAACACTGAAGCTTTCTTT,CASSLAQNTEAFF
TRBJ1-2,once,TRBV28,TRBD1,TGTGCCAGCAGTACACAGACAGGGTATTATGGCTACACCTTC,CASSTQTGYYGYTF
TRBJ2-1,once,TRBV5-5,TRBD1,TGTGCCAGCAGACGGGACAGGGTTGCCTACAATGAGCAGTTCTTC,CASRRDRVAYNEQFF
TRBJ1-1,-,TRBV9,-,TGTGCCAGTAGGGGGAGTGGGACTGAAGCTTTCTTT,CASRGSGTEAFF
TRBJ2-7,once,TRBV13,TRBD1,TGTGCCAGCAGAGCCGGGACAGGGCCCTACGAGCAGTACTTC,CASRAGTGPYEQYF
TRBJ1-2,-,TRBV27,-,TGTGCCAGCAGACTGGGAGGCGAGGCTCGCTACACCTTC,CASRLGGEARYTF
TRBJ2-2,-,TRBV19,-,TGTGCCAGTAGTATAGGGTCACAGGGGAACACCGGGGAGCTGTTTTTT,CASSIGSQGNTGELFF
TRBJ1-5,-,TRBV18,-,TGTGCCAGCGTCGCTCAAGGGGCAGGGCAGCCCCAGCATTTT,CASVAQGAGQPQHF
TRBJ1-3,-,TRBV4-3,-,TGCGCCAGCAGCCAAGATCCACTAGGACGACTTGGAAACACCATATATTTT,CASSQDPLGRLGNTIYF
TRBJ2-5,once,TRBV27,TRBD1,TGTGCCAGCAGTAAATTACCGACAGGGACAGAGACCCAGTACTTC,CASSKLPTGTETQYF
TRBJ2-7,-,TRBV11-2,TRBD2,TGTGCCAGCAGCCGCCCGCGGACTAGCCTCCTCTACGAGCAGTACTTC,CASSRPRTSLLYEQYF
TRBJ2-5,-,TRBV7-6,TRBD1,TGTGCCAGCAGCTTCGGCAGGGGGCTGCAGACCCAGTACTTC,CASSFGRGLQTQYF
TRBJ1-1,-,TRBV5-6,TRBD1,TGTGCCAGCAGCTTAGCACAGGGGCGGACTGAAGCTTTCTTT,CASSLAQGRTEAFF
TRBJ2-7,-,TRBV11-2,TRBD1,TGTGCCAGCAGCTCTCCGGGACAGGGTTCGGACGAGCAGTACTTC,CASSSPGQGSDEQYF
TRBJ2-7,-,TRBV7-9,-,TGTGCCAGCAGAGCCCCTTGGGGGGGGGCGCTCAACGAGCAGTACTTC,CASRAPWGGALNEQYF
TRBJ2-7,-,TRBV25-1,TRBD2,TGTGCCAGCAGTGGGACTAGCGGGGTAAGCCAGCAGTACTTC,CASSGTSGVSQQYF
TRBJ2-7,-,TRBV9,TRBD1,TGTGCCAGCAGCGTAGGCCAGGGGGCTTCCGAGCAGTACTTC,CASSVGQGASEQYF
TRBJ1-3,-,TRBV15,-,TGTGCCACCAGCAGAGGGAGACGGGGATGGGAAGGAAACACCATATATTTT,CATSRGRRGWEGNTIYF
TRBJ2-2,-,TRBV2,TRBD1,TGTGCCGTTGCCGGGACAGTCGTTCCCGGGGAGCTGTTTTTT,CAVAGTVVPGELFF
TRBJ2-2,-,TRBV5-4,TRBD1,TGTGCCAGCACGCGGGACAGGGTCAACGGGGAGCTGTTTTTT,CASTRDRVNGELFF
TRBJ2-3,-,TRBV9,TRBD2,TGTGCCAGCAGCGTCCCACTAGCGGGGGGGCCAGATACGCAGTATTTT,CASSVPLAGGPDTQYF
TRBJ1-2,-,TRBV11-2,-,TGTGCCAGCAGCTTACTCCCCGGGGAGCCCCTCGATGGCTACACCTTC,CASSLLPGEPLDGYTF
TRBJ1-1,-,TRBV4-3,-,TGCGCCAGCAGCCAAGGTGCGGCGACGAACACTGAAGCTTTCTTT,CASSQGAATNTEAFF